Below are 29 T cell receptor beta chains sequenced from a single sample in a study of cytomegalovirus exposure and HLA in healthy donors. Method: immunoSEQ multiplex PCR; TCRdb's copy keeps in-frame clones and lacks some. Among 140,000 to 150,000 clones listed, 94% were seen once. The sample consisted of PBMCs. The receptor source for this set is a man between 18 and 35 years old in good health and CMV-seropositive.

The gene calls are TRBV5-5 and TRBJ1-5, with 7 bases lining up with TRBD1. The CDR3 has 16 amino acids. Germline assignment: CDR1 SGHKS and CDR2 YYEKEE (reference sequence). The junction had 7 bases not matched to a gene; V was cut back by 3 bases and J by 1 base. In DNA form, the CDR3 reads TGTGCCAGCAGCTCCGGCACAGGGGCAAGCAATCAGCCCCAGCATTTT. The encoded protein is CASSSGTGASNQPQHF.

The chain combines TRBV9 with TRBJ2-1; the match to TRBD2 covers 9 bases. With 0 bases clipped from V and 1 base from J, the junction kept 14 bases outside the gene matches. This CDR3 region has 20 residues. Germline CDR1 is SGDLS and CDR2 is YYNGEE. The CDR3 loop is CASSVATWRLAENSYNEQFF. Here the CDR3 DNA reads TGTGCCAGCAGCGTAGCTACGTGGAGACTAGCGGAGAATTCCTACAATGAGCAGTTCTTC.

The V gene is TRBV2, the J gene TRBJ2-7; no clear D. Trimming left V 3 bases short and J 2 bases short, with 8 bases between. This CDR3 spans 13 amino acids. Germline V CDR1 and CDR2: SNHLY, FYNNEI. In DNA form, the CDR3 reads TGTGCCAGCAGTGAGGGCAGGCCCTACGAGCAGTACTTC. Translation gives CASSEGRPYEQYF.

The chain recombines TRBV4-1 with TRBJ1-5; D is ambiguous. Trimming cost V 1 base and J 4 bases, with 5 bases left between them. CDR1 is MGHRA, CDR2 YSYEKL, per germline. The CDR3 is 13 amino acids. CDR3 region: CASSQVENQPQHF. Written as DNA, the CDR3 is TGCGCCAGCAGCCAAGTAGAAAATCAGCCCCAGCATTTT.

The V call is TRBV19, the J call TRBJ1-1; 9 bases are a match to TRBD1. This CDR3 is 15 amino acids long. Germline assignment: CDR1 LNHDA and CDR2 SQIVND (reference sequence). V shed 1 base and J 3 bases; nucleotides not matched to a gene: 3. The CDR3 DNA is TGTGCCAGTAGTATAGGGGGACAGGGCCACACTGAAGCTTTCTTT. Translated, it gives CASSIGGQGHTEAFF.

This chain joins TRBV9 and TRBJ2-1; D remains unclear. Germline CDR1 SGDLS, CDR2 YYNGEE. V lost 0 bases to trimming and J lost 10 bases, with 11 bases between them. The CDR3 runs 13 residues. As DNA, the CDR3 is TGTGCCAGCAGCGTAGGGGTACGAGGAGAGCAGTTCTTC. This translates into CASSVGVRGEQFF.

The rearrangement uses TRBV7-3 and TRBJ2-1, with D possibly matching TRBD1 (5 bases). With 5 bases removed from V and 5 bases from J, the gap between germline ends came to 13 bases. Germline V gives CDR1 SGHTA, CDR2 FQGTGA. This CDR3 has 14 residues. CDR3 in DNA: TGTGCCAGCAGCACAGGCTTTAGAGACAATGAGCAGTTCTTC. Translating gives CASSTGFRDNEQFF.

CDR3 loop: CASSLPGGYNEQFF. The CDR3 bases are TGTGCCAGCAGCTTACCGGGAGGCTACAATGAGCAGTTCTTC. The chain employs TRBV7-6 and TRBJ2-1; 7 bases align to TRBD2. This CDR3 is 14 amino acids long. With 2 bases clipped from V and 3 bases from J, the junction kept 1 base outside the gene matches. Germline-derived CDR1 and CDR2 are SGHVS and FNYEAQ.

V and J are TRBV5-1 and TRBJ2-3; 10 bases are a match to TRBD2. Germline CDR1 and CDR2: SGHRS and YFSETQ. Trimming cost V 5 bases and J 6 bases; bases outside gene matches: 6. There are 14 residues in the CDR3. The CDR3 here is CASRLAGSADTQYF. The CDR3 DNA reads as TGCGCCAGCAGACTAGCGGGGTCGGCTGATACGCAGTATTTT.

This chain connects TRBV7-8 to TRBJ2-2, with 10 nucleotides matching TRBD2. Germline assignment: CDR1 SGHVS and CDR2 FQNEAQ. The CDR3 length is 16 residues. Trimming at V came to 5 bases and at J to 5 bases, leaving 8 bases not matched to a gene. The CDR3 DNA follows: TGTGCCAGCAGCCGCCTAACTAGCGGGGCAACCGGGGAGCTGTTTTTT. It codes for CASSRLTSGATGELFF.

In its sample, this clone was seen once. V usage is TRBV28 and J usage is TRBJ2-5; 8 positions agree with TRBD1. This CDR3 spans 15 amino acids. CDR1 and CDR2 from the germline V gene are MDHEN and SYDVKM. V was clipped by 5 bases and J by 5 bases; unmatched bases: 10. CDR3: CASSTPGQGRETQYF. In nucleotides, the CDR3 is TGTGCCAGCAGTACTCCCGGACAGGGAAGGGAGACCCAGTACTTC.

The CDR3 DNA sequence: TGTGCCAGCAGCCAAACTGTAGCTCGGTACAATGAGCAGTTCTTC. This translates into CASSQTVARYNEQFF. The chain combines TRBV14 with TRBJ2-1; D call uncertain. The CDR3 has 15 amino acids. Germline CDR1 SGHDN, CDR2 FVKESK. The V end lost 2 bases, the J end lost 4 bases, and 12 bases lay between the germline ends. Supplemented by reference TRBV14 and TRBJ2-1, the full variable domain reads EAGVTQFPSHSVIEKGQTVTLRCDPISGHDNLYWYRRVMGKEIKFLLHFVKESKQDESGMPNNRFLAERTGGTYSTLKVQPAELEDSGVYFCASSQTVARYNEQFFGPGTRLTVL.

The chain is built from TRBV7-3 and TRBJ2-2; D gene ambiguous. The CDR3 has 12 residues. The germline CDR1 and CDR2 sequences are SGHTA and FQGTGA. Trimming took off 4 bases at V and 6 bases at J, with 6 bases between the two ends. In DNA, the CDR3 is TGTGCCAGCAGCTCCCTTTCCGGGGAGCTGTTTTTT. This codes for CASSSLSGELFF.

The rearrangement joins TRBV5-4 to TRBJ1-2; 8 positions match TRBD1. V gave up 4 bases and J gave up 3 bases; unmatched junction bases: 5. Germline V gene lookup returns CDR1 SGHNT and CDR2 YYREEE (reference sequence). The length of the CDR3 is 14 residues. CDR3 residues: CASSGGQADYGYTF. CDR3 coding DNA: TGTGCCAGCAGCGGGGGACAGGCGGACTATGGCTACACCTTC. Looking up the rest from reference TRBV5-4 and TRBJ1-2 gives the full variable domain: ETGVTQSPTHLIKTRGQQVTLRCSSQSGHNTVSWYQQALGQGPQFIFQYYREEENGRGNFPPRFSGLQFPNYSSELNVNALELDDSALYLCASSGGQADYGYTFGSGTRLTVV.

The chain recombines TRBV5-6 with TRBJ2-1, with 8 bases that match TRBD2. Looked up from germline, CDR1 is SGHDT and CDR2 is YYEEEE. This CDR3 is built from 15 residues. The V gene end was trimmed by 2 bases and the J gene end by 10 bases; junction bases not matched to a gene: 11. In DNA form, the CDR3 reads TGTGCCAGCAGCTTACCGGGACTAGGAGGGTTCGAGCAGTTCTTC. Its protein product is CASSLPGLGGFEQFF. Based on the CDR3 plus reference TRBV5-6 and TRBJ2-1, the full variable domain is DAGVTQSPTHLIKTRGQQVTLRCSPKSGHDTVSWYQQALGQGPQFIFQYYEEEERQRGNFPDRFSGHQFPNYSSELNVNALLLGDSALYLCASSLPGLGGFEQFFGPGTRLTVL.

The chain recombines TRBV4-2 with TRBJ1-2; TRBD1 might be the D (6 bases). V dropped 3 bases and J dropped 4 bases, with 15 bases sitting between them. CDR3 length: 15 residues. Germline CDR1 LGHNA, CDR2 YNFKEQ. CDR3 nucleotides: TGTGCCAGCAGCCAGGGGGCAGCTCAGACCTATGGCTACACCTTC. This codes for CASSQGAAQTYGYTF.

This chain uses TRBV27 with TRBJ2-7, with 7 bases fitting TRBD1. From germline, CDR1 is MNHEY and CDR2 SMNVEV (reference sequence). J gave up 3 bases and V 5 bases, and 4 bases lay outside the gene matches. The CDR3 runs 13 residues. The CDR3 here is CASSPGQSYEQYF. DNA of the CDR3: TGTGCCAGCAGTCCGGGACAGAGCTACGAGCAGTACTTC.

This clone is a singleton in its sample. The chain recombines TRBV18 with TRBJ2-3, with a weak D call TRBD2 (5 bases). CDR1 is KGHSH, CDR2 LQKENI, per germline. The CDR3 runs to 16 residues. V was cut by 1 base and J by 0 bases, with 11 bases left in between. The CDR3 is CASSPRRTASTDTQYF. CDR3 nucleotides: TGTGCCAGCTCACCACGTAGGACTGCTAGCACAGATACGCAGTATTTT.

The chain employs TRBV4-1 and TRBJ1-2; a possible D gene is TRBD1 (5 bases). The CDR3 spans 17 residues. V was cut by 1 base and J by 5 bases, with 20 bases left in between. CDR1 and CDR2 (germline): MGHRA, YSYEKL. The CDR3 protein is CASSQVAGGGMSYGYTF. The DNA of the CDR3 is TGCGCCAGCAGCCAAGTGGCGGGCGGGGGGATGTCGTATGGCTACACCTTC.

The chain has TRBV25-1 and TRBJ1-1, with D perhaps TRBD1 (6 bases). There are 12 residues in the CDR3. CDR1 is MGHDK and CDR2 is SYGVNS in the germline V gene. The V end was cut by 7 bases, the J end by 5 bases, with 11 bases between. In DNA, the CDR3 is TGTGCCAGCACCAGGGGTTATACTGAAGCTTTCTTT. Residues: CASTRGYTEAFF.

The CDR3 loop is CASSQDRREGQDEQFF. CDR3 coding DNA: TGCGCCAGCAGCCAGGACCGGCGGGAGGGCCAGGATGAGCAGTTCTTC. The gene calls are TRBV4-1 and TRBJ2-1, with 9 bases fitting TRBD2. Trimming removed 3 bases from V and 8 bases from J; junction bases left unmatched: 11. The CDR3 extends over 16 amino acids. Germline-derived CDR1 and CDR2 are MGHRA and YSYEKL.

The chain carries TRBV6-4 and TRBJ1-2, with 9 bases fitting TRBD1. The CDR3 contains 15 residues. Trimming removed 2 bases from V and 2 bases from J; junction bases left unmatched: 3. The germline gives CDR1 MRHNA, CDR2 SNTAGT. CDR3 protein: CASSDPGQGNYGYTF. The DNA of the CDR3 is TGTGCCAGCAGTGACCCCGGACAGGGGAACTATGGCTACACCTTC.

The chain carries TRBV6-5 and TRBJ2-5; possibly TRBD2 for D (5 bases). Germline CDR1 reads MNHEY; CDR2 reads SVGAGI. CDR3 length equals 14 residues. With 0 bases removed from V and 5 bases from J, the gap between germline ends came to 10 bases. Here the CDR3 reads CASSYSRRSETQYF. Written as DNA, the CDR3 is TGTGCCAGCAGTTACTCGAGGAGGTCGGAGACCCAGTACTTC.

This clone was seen a single time. The chain employs TRBV5-8 and TRBJ2-2; tentatively, D is TRBD2 (7 bases). V dropped 4 bases and J dropped 4 bases, with 14 bases sitting between them. Germline assignment: CDR1 SGHTS and CDR2 YDEGEE. The CDR3 has 15 amino acids. The CDR3 sequence: CASSRRGAFTGELFF. CDR3 coding DNA: TGTGCCAGCAGCAGACGGGGGGCTTTCACCGGGGAGCTGTTTTTT.

The chain employs TRBV7-9 and TRBJ2-3; 9 nucleotides align to TRBD2. CDR1 and CDR2 from the germline V gene are SEHNR and FQNEAQ (reference sequence). The V and J ends lost 3 bases and 3 bases, in that order; junction bases with no gene match: 4. The CDR3 loop spans 15 amino acids. In DNA form, the CDR3 reads TGTGCCAGCAGCTTTAGCGGGAGAGGAACAGATACGCAGTATTTT. Its translation: CASSFSGRGTDTQYF.

The chain recombines TRBV5-5 with TRBJ1-5; D gene uncertain. Per the germline V gene, CDR1 is SGHKS and CDR2 is YYEKEE (reference sequence). The V and J ends lost 1 base and 5 bases respectively, with 10 bases between them. The CDR3 is 14 amino acids. The CDR3 reads CASSLSAGDQPQHF. DNA for the CDR3: TGTGCCAGCAGCTTGTCGGCAGGCGATCAGCCCCAGCATTTT.

The V gene is TRBV9, the J gene TRBJ2-3; 9 bases fit TRBD2. This CDR3 comprises 15 residues. V lost 3 bases and J lost 4; bases outside the gene matches: 6. CDR1 SGDLS and CDR2 YYNGEE come from the germline V gene. CDR3 coding DNA: TGTGCCAGCAGCGGGAGAGCGGGAGGCGCAGATACGCAGTATTTT. Translated: CASSGRAGGADTQYF.

This chain uses TRBV19 with TRBJ2-7; the D gene is possibly TRBD1 (6 bases). The germline gives CDR1 LNHDA, CDR2 SQIVND (reference sequence). Trimming left V 7 bases short and J 6 bases short, with 19 bases between. This CDR3 has 14 residues. The CDR3 spells CASTLGQGSGEQYF. The CDR3 region has the DNA TGTGCCAGTACCCTAGGCCAGGGGTCAGGCGAGCAGTACTTC.

The chain links TRBV6-5 to TRBJ1-2, with D possibly being TRBD1 (5 bases). The CDR3 has 11 amino acids. Germline-derived CDR1 and CDR2 are MNHEY and SVGAGI. V lost 5 bases to trimming and J lost 8 bases, with 9 bases between them. The CDR3 sequence: CASSRGFGYTF. For the CDR3, the DNA is TGTGCCAGCAGTCGGGGGTTCGGCTACACCTTC.